A single TCR beta chain is shown here with its context. Its antigen is still unknown. No quality values exist for individual bases; no much larger clone is one base distant. The CDR3 numbers 15 residues from cysteine through phenylalanine. The kept DNA is CDR3 alone, 45 bases in frame from the first base. From V the trimming removes 3 bases and from J it removes 2 bases, while the gene matches leave 5 bases of the junction unaccounted for. The germline V gene provides CDR1 MNHNS and CDR2 SASEGT. The cohort consisted of 666 healthy bone marrow donors. At the time of sampling, all cohort members were nominally healthy, though unrecorded immune exposures were likely present. The donor tested CMV seropositive, placing the donor among the 289 seropositive members of the cohort. A peripheral blood sample was provided by each donor, and peripheral blood mononuclear cells were used for TCR beta sequencing. The Qiagen DNeasy Blood Extraction Kit was used to extract genomic DNA from the blood cell samples.

This record comes from a study of cytomegalovirus exposure and HLA in healthy donors (TCRdb year 2017). In the study overall: An earlier analysis of roughly 500 of the donors reported 250 to 350 Gb of sequence data and more than 90 million unique TCR beta sequences from about 179 million T cells. Roughly 300 gigabases of sequencing data and around 80 million unique TCR sequences made up an early release that covered around 640 HLA-typed donors. Among the approximately 400 genotyped donors, around 79% belonged to the genetic ancestry cluster associated with self-reported Caucasian donors. The aim of the study was to test whether cataloging public T cell receptors could identify signatures of past pathogen exposure. The study profiled the T cell repertoires of hundreds of subjects by immunosequencing and related them to cytomegalovirus serostatus. A separate validation cohort of 100 to 150 different subjects was used in addition to the approximately 670-subject first cohort. The study combined high-throughput TCR immunosequencing, statistical association of individual TCRs with disease status, and machine learning to predict cytomegalovirus infection status. A later analysis re-examined previously published TCR beta repertoires from several hundred donors and added high-resolution HLA genotyping to investigate patterns of TCR occurrence. Rather than using new phenotypic data, the later analysis identified candidate immune exposures from TCR beta sequences and from how often those sequences occurred across donors. In an earlier analysis of roughly 580 of the donors, high-throughput TCR beta sequencing was used to judge whether each TCR beta V gene segment behaved as functional or pseudogenic. Donor age, sex, ethnicity and CMV serostatus were compiled together with the repertoire data. A later genetic analysis took genome-wide SNP genotypes for about 65% of the 666 donors and used that subset as a discovery cohort. All discovery cohort repertoires had been generated on a single sequencing platform. Both class I and class II loci were covered by HLA typing, at four-digit resolution. The number of donors typed differed by locus, with 629-630 for A, B, C, DRB1 and DQB1, more than 500 for DQA1, approximately 570 for DPA1, and roughly 450 for DPB1. Several DR-DQ haplotypes were handled as single units for association and clustering, since linkage in the cohort was strong. Among some 400 genotyped donors of the cohort, an average of about 240,000 unique TCR beta nucleotide sequences was sequenced per donor, of which roughly 17% were non-productive. What the research found in general, with its limitations: Linkage disequilibrium might explain the correlated functional status among segregating V segments, but an unknown experimental factor could not be excluded. In a later analysis, 15,000 to 20,000 TCR beta sequences were associated with specific HLA alleles at a false discovery rate of 0.05. For the cohort, immune exposure information was limited to CMV serostatus. Some IMGT-functional V segments, including TRBV6-2 and TRBV6-3, could not be distinguished by the 87-base-pair reads and were therefore excluded. A later analysis found that TCR association rates varied across HLA loci, with DRB1 alleles showing the most associated TCRs and HLA-C alleles the fewest. According to the authors, the approach could potentially be generalized to other disease states and immunological phenotypes. An earlier analysis of around 540 of the donors showed that most TCR beta V segments appeared in productive rearrangements either about 90% or about 30% of the time, which broadly matched IMGT annotations. A group of highly shared sequence variants was considered likely to be a technical artifact of the sequencing pipeline. A few of the identified cytomegalovirus-associated TCR beta chains were confirmed in vitro to be specific for cytomegalovirus antigens. Cytomegalovirus status was reported to be diagnosed by the classifier with high specificity and sensitivity in both the original and validation cohorts. The cohort was sequenced for TCR beta chains only, and without alpha or paired-chain data the features that could be detected were limited. Most TCR sequences were seen in very few donors, while some public TCRs were found in many individuals. Compared with the 666-donor mean, donors in an Asian-associated ancestry cluster had fewer N-insertions in productive TCRs, according to a later genetic analysis. A further reported finding was that TCR beta sequences accurately predicted the HLA-A and HLA-B alleles for most subjects in the first cohort. In a later analysis, HLA-associated TCR beta chains showed more clonal expansion and lower generation probabilities than non-associated chains that were equally common. Because counts were too low, seventeen rarely observed V segments, including chromosome 9 orphons, were left out of the earlier analysis of 587 of the donors. HLA typing was unavailable for some donors at each locus, so association tests used only the typed subset. Several of the top co-occurrence clusters appeared to be linked to parvovirus B19, influenza, CMV and Epstein-Barr virus, according to a later analysis. In a later analysis, most CMV-associated TCR beta chains were found to appear HLA-restricted, with HLA associations seemingly driven largely by CMV exposure. An association between a missense DCLRE1C variant and V-gene and J-gene trimming of TCR beta chains was found in a later genetic analysis and replicated in an independent cohort. Sequencing depth was assumed to be roughly uniform across donors in the presence/absence analyses, though that assumption may not hold. Assigning TCR associations to individual alleles was difficult when HLA alleles, especially DR and DQ, strongly co-occurred. A total of about 150 TCR beta chains were listed by the study as associated with cytomegalovirus.

The method behind the library was the immunoSEQ multiplex PCR assay. A mixture of 60 forward primers for TCR Vbeta segments and 13 reverse primers for TCR Jbeta segments was used in the multiplex PCR. The CDR3 region of rearranged TCR beta genes was amplified from genomic DNA by a multiplex PCR assay. The amplified TCR beta libraries were sequenced on the Illumina HiSeq System as 87-base-pair reads. The authors processed their data as follows. Across the 670 or so repertoires, a later analysis counted around 80 million unique TCR beta chains, roughly 11 million of which were shared by at least two donors. Raw reads were error-corrected and collapsed into unique sequences by a nearest-neighbor algorithm in which closely related sequences were merged to remove PCR and sequencing errors. CDR3 sequences were aligned to IMGT reference sequences to assign V, D and J gene segments. For a sequence to be retained, at least a six-nucleotide match to both a V gene segment and a J gene segment was required. A rearrangement counted as productive if the CDR3 had no stop codons and remained in frame with V and J, and every other rearrangement counted as non-productive. Following IMGT convention, CDR3 was defined as the stretch from the second conserved V-encoded cysteine up to the conserved J-encoded phenylalanine. Sequences without an unambiguous match to a single V gene segment were excluded from the earlier analysis of about 630 of the donors. In an earlier analysis of a few hundred of the donors, a V segment was called functional when productive rearrangements were above 56.7%, and segregating when the standard deviation between donors exceeded 5%. A statistical classification framework was built to diagnose cytomegalovirus status from the catalog of TCR beta chain sequences. In a later analysis, TCR nucleotide sequences were compared against IMGT/GENE-DB human TR gene sequences so that V and J genes could be assigned. Using the TCRdist pipeline, a later analysis assigned CDR3 sequences along with most-parsimonious VDJ recombination scenarios. In a later analysis, each TCR beta chain was defined by its CDR3 amino acid sequence together with its V-gene family, and reads without a unique V-gene family were excluded. In a later analysis, nearly 600 highly shared, low-generation-probability nucleotide sequences were removed to address suspected cross-contamination and a sequencing artifact. In a later analysis, a clonal expansion index was calculated for each public chain from normalized within-repertoire ranks of inferred template counts. In a later analysis, generation probabilities were computed with a VDJ recombination model fitted to out-of-frame rearrangements, and the resulting probabilities were checked against IGoR. Hypergeometric tests were used in a later analysis to score TCR-TCR, TCR-HLA and TCR-CMV co-occurrence, with a repertoire-size bias correction applied to the TCR pairs. A later analysis estimated false discovery rates by permuting HLA or CMV assignments 20 times. In a later analysis, co-occurring TCRs were grouped using DBSCAN, and TCRdist sequence similarity was added for clustering within HLA-allele-positive subsets. For co-occurrence clustering, repertoires with fewer than 30,000 or more than 120,000 public chains were excluded, along with five or six repertoires with anomalous nucleotide sharing. Here the immuneACCESS table is served through TCRdb, limited to in-frame sequences with V and J called. Missing clones are a known gap in these copies; in checked studies unresolved V genes cover under half, and the rest lacks a known reason. V, J and clone size are those of that table, while D and trimming were read from the DNA. Counted in this sample were 120,000 or so clones; over 65% of them appeared once. Roughly 20% of the sample is in the top ten clones.

Recombination joined TRBV6-1 with TRBJ1-1; a stretch of 8 junction bases matches TRBD1. This receptor was identified in a man aged 18 to 30 in good health and CMV-seropositive. The sequenced sample consisted of PBMCs. The DNA is as follows: TGTGCCAGCAGTGACAGGGGGCATCAAAACACTGAAGCTTTCTTT. This is translated as CASSDRGHQNTEAFF.